The sequence of this T cell receptor beta chain was determined in a study of blood T cell repertoires in COVID-19. Study-level background: T cells, B-cell-depleted T cells, or PBMCs provided the cDNA or gDNA that served as material.

Under the authors' procedure: Researchers report that nucleated cell counts were estimated from reference gene primer amplification. Assay: immunoSEQ multiplex PCR; the TCRdb copy retains only in-frame clones and omits some. V and J calls and clone size follow that table, whereas D and trimming were derived from the DNA. The sample yields some 100,000 clones, 88% seen once. V lost 0 bases and J lost 1, with 24 bases in between. Germline V gene data show CDR1 as MNHEY and CDR2 as SVGEGT. The CDR3 totals 21 residues. The clonotype originates from a woman aged 80 or over with active COVID-19. Sequenced input: peripheral blood. The J gene is TRBJ2-2, the V gene TRBV6-2 or TRBV6-3; weak D call: TRBD1 (6 bases). CDR3 protein: CASSYSIPRNTGKVNTGELFF. The DNA for the CDR3 is TGTGCCAGCAGTTACTCGATCCCACGTAACACAGGGAAAGTGAACACCGGGGAGCTGTTTTTT.